This T cell receptor beta chain was identified in a study of CD8 T cells in Susac syndrome. The study, taken as a whole, reports: The study recognized that its TCR sequencing and HLA analysis covered a relatively small number of individuals.

With respect to this clonotype: The antigen is undetermined.

When the RNA was reverse transcribed, random hexamers were used with an input of roughly 0.45 to 1 ug. The method of amplification for TCR beta CDR3 was immunoSEQ multiplex PCR, covering 54 Vbeta and 13 Jbeta. Via MiXCR, TCRdb re-called the immunoSEQ multiplex PCR reads, giving one row per CDR3 protein. The table shows 100,000 to 150,000 distinct CDR3 sequences, with around 75% occurring only once. The authors carried out high-throughput sequencing of TCR beta. They applied it to CD8+ and CD4+ T cells obtained from blood. Negative isolation yielded CD4+ and CD8+ T cells, and FACS enriched TEMRA cells. V shed 10 bases and J 3 bases; nucleotides not matched to a gene: 9. This CDR3 has 13 residues.

The sequencing sample was made of CD8+ T cells from PBMCs. This sequence was found in a human donor with multiple sclerosis. The gene calls are TRBV12-3 or TRBV12-4 and TRBJ2-7, with 7 bases lining up with TRBD1. The DNA of the CDR3 is TGTGCCACCTCCCAAACAGGGGTCTACGAGCAGTACTTC. This translates into CATSQTGVYEQYF.